The 17 T cell receptor beta chains below were found in one sample sequenced in a study of blood T cell repertoires in COVID-19. The method was immunoSEQ multiplex PCR; TCRdb's version includes in-frame clones alone and lacks a portion of them. The sample has about 190,000 clones; just under 85% are singletons. What was sequenced was peripheral blood. The receptors stem from a woman aged 70 to 79 with active or convalescent COVID-19.

The rearrangement uses TRBV25-1 and TRBJ2-1, with D tentatively TRBD2 (6 bases). V gave up 4 bases and J gave up 8 bases, with 24 bases separating them. The CDR3 length is 17 residues. CDR1 and CDR2 from the germline V gene are MGHDK and SYGVNS. The CDR3 loop reads CASSARLDRPLSHEQFF. In nucleotides, the CDR3 is TGTGCCAGCAGTGCCCGACTAGACCGCCCTTTAAGTCATGAGCAGTTCTTC.

The chain uses TRBV6-6 and TRBJ1-2, with 7 bases identical to TRBD1. This CDR3 has 13 residues. The ends lost 8 bases at V and 1 base at J; junction bases unmatched: 4. CDR1 and CDR2 (germline): MNHNY, SVGAGI (reference sequence). Here the CDR3 reads CASDRDGNYGYTF. In DNA form, the CDR3 reads TGTGCCAGCGACAGGGATGGTAACTATGGCTACACCTTC.

The chain employs TRBV18 and TRBJ2-1; no definite D call. Deletions cut 2 bases from V and 0 bases from J, with 14 bases between. The germline gives CDR1 KGHSH, CDR2 LQKENI. CDR3 length equals 17 residues. CDR3 amino acids: CASSPTRDTTSYNEQFF. The CDR3 DNA is TGTGCCAGCTCACCAACGAGAGACACCACCTCCTACAATGAGCAGTTCTTC.

V usage is TRBV14 and J usage is TRBJ2-1; weak D call: TRBD2 (8 bases). Trimming took 2 bases from V and 5 from J, leaving 16 bases between them. Looked up from germline, CDR1 is SGHDN and CDR2 is FVKESK. The CDR3 has 16 residues. This CDR3 reads CASSQHSGTVNNEQFF. Here the CDR3 DNA reads TGTGCCAGCAGCCAACATAGCGGGACAGTGAACAATGAGCAGTTCTTC.

This clone has only a few counts. CDR3 protein: CAATSGLYTGELFF. Written as DNA, the CDR3 is TGTGCCGCCACTAGCGGGCTCTACACCGGGGAGCTGTTTTTT. The rearrangement links TRBV28 to TRBJ2-2; 9 nucleotides align to TRBD2. This CDR3 is built from 14 residues. Per germline, CDR1 MDHEN and CDR2 SYDVKM. The V segment lost 11 bases and the J segment 3 bases; nucleotides outside the gene matches: 7.

This CDR3 reads CASSFCCQFNQPQHF. The CDR3 bases are TGTGCCAGCAGCTTTTGTTGCCAGTTTAATCAGCCCCAGCATTTT. The J gene is TRBJ1-5, the V gene TRBV7-3; D is uncertain. Looked up from germline, CDR1 is SGHTA and CDR2 is FQGTGA. The CDR3 length is 15 residues. V lost 3 bases and J lost 4, with 13 bases in between.

The gene calls are TRBV21-1 and TRBJ2-2; TRBD1 was called by the table and not checked on the DNA. TRBV21-1 is a known pseudogene. There are 17 residues in the CDR3. As DNA, the CDR3 is TGTGCCAGCAGCGCCCTACAGGGGGCGCTTAACACCGGGGAGCTGTTTTTT. Protein: CASSALQGALNTGELFF.

The genes are TRBV7-9 and TRBJ2-5, with a weak D call TRBD2 (5 bases). V was clipped by 4 bases and J by 4 bases, with 13 bases between them. From germline, CDR1 is SEHNR and CDR2 FQNEAQ (reference sequence). This CDR3 has 14 residues. The CDR3 DNA is TGTGCCAGCAGCTCCAATTCGGGGTTAGAGACCCAGTACTTC. It codes for CASSSNSGLETQYF.

This sequence joins TRBV4-2 and TRBJ1-5; TRBD1 agrees at 10 bases. V gave up 4 bases and J gave up 7 bases; unmatched junction bases: 7. This CDR3 region has 15 residues. Germline V gene lookup returns CDR1 LGHNA and CDR2 YNFKEQ. CDR3 residues: CASSPQGTGVQPQHF. CDR3 sequence (DNA): TGTGCCAGCAGCCCCCAGGGGACAGGGGTCCAGCCCCAGCATTTT.

The rearrangement joins TRBV7-9 to TRBJ1-5; D not resolved. CDR3 length equals 15 residues. The germline CDR1 and CDR2 sequences are SEHNR and FQNEAQ (reference sequence). Trimming removed 4 bases at V and 4 bases at J, with 14 bases between. The CDR3 region is CASSYGRLGNQPQHF. The CDR3 DNA reads TGTGCCAGCAGCTACGGGAGGCTTGGAAATCAGCCCCAGCATTTT.

The chain couples TRBV9 to TRBJ2-2; TRBD2 matches at 10 bases. The ends lost 0 bases at V and 6 bases at J; junction bases unmatched: 8. This CDR3 has 17 amino acids. Germline V gene lookup returns CDR1 SGDLS and CDR2 YYNGEE. The CDR3 DNA is TGTGCCAGCAGCGTAGCCGGGGGACTAGCGCGTCCCGGGGAGCTGTTTTTT. It is translated as CASSVAGGLARPGELFF.

The chain carries TRBV5-1 and TRBJ2-2, with TRBD2 identical over 8 bases. The CDR3 covers 16 residues. Germline lookup yields CDR1 SGHRS and CDR2 YFSETQ. The V and J ends lost 5 bases and 3 bases, in that order; junction bases with no gene match: 9. DNA for the CDR3: TGCGCCAGCAGGGCGGGAGGTTTAGAGGACACCGGGGAGCTGTTTTTT. It translates to CASRAGGLEDTGELFF.

The chain has TRBV7-6 and TRBJ2-1; 7 bases align to TRBD2. Trimming removed 4 bases from V and 4 bases from J; junction bases left unmatched: 10. CDR3 length: 16 amino acids. Germline CDR1 is SGHVS and CDR2 is FNYEAQ. The CDR3 nucleotides read TGTGCCAGCAGCTCTGACCCTAGCGGCTATTACAATGAGCAGTTCTTC. It specifies CASSSDPSGYYNEQFF.

The chain carries TRBV7-9 and TRBJ2-7, with no clear D. V was pared by 4 bases and J by 4 bases, with 11 bases between. Germline V CDR1 and CDR2: SEHNR, FQNEAQ (reference sequence). There are 13 residues in the CDR3. For the CDR3, the DNA is TGTGCCAGCAGCTCCCCGTTCGGGTACGAGCAGTACTTC. Translating it yields CASSSPFGYEQYF. Filled out from reference TRBV7-9 and TRBJ2-7, the complete variable domain reads DTGVSQNPRHKITKRGQNVTFRCDPISEHNRLYWYRQTLGQGPEFLTYFQNEAQLEKSRLLSDRFSAERPKGSFSTLEIQRTEQGDSAMYLCASSSPFGYEQYFGPGTRLTVT.

The chain recombines TRBV6-5 with TRBJ1-1; 7 bases match TRBD1. There are 14 residues in the CDR3. The germline V gene has CDR1 MNHEY and CDR2 SVGAGI. The V gene end was trimmed by 6 bases and the J gene end by 0 bases; junction bases not matched to a gene: 4. For the CDR3, the DNA is TGTGCCAGCAGGCCGGGACAGATGAACACTGAAGCTTTCTTT. This encodes CASRPGQMNTEAFF.

This chain joins TRBV5-5 and TRBJ1-2; TRBD1 agrees at 9 bases. Germline values: CDR1 SGHKS, CDR2 YYEKEE (reference sequence). V trimming: 4 bases; J trimming: 8 bases; junction bases outside the gene matches: 3. This CDR3 comprises 12 residues. The CDR3 loop reads CASSRGQGGYTF. CDR3 in DNA: TGTGCCAGCAGCCGGGGACAGGGAGGCTACACCTTC.

A note on this clone: Additional DNA sequences in this sample encode the identical CDR3. The V and J genes are TRBV6-1 and TRBJ2-7; possibly TRBD1 for D (5 bases). This CDR3 is 15 amino acids long. Trimming left V 1 base short and J 0 bases short, with 10 bases between. The germline CDR1 and CDR2 sequences are MNHNS and SASEGT. This chain's CDR3 is CASSEGTGSSYEQYF. CDR3 nucleotides: TGTGCCAGCAGTGAAGGAACAGGTAGCTCCTACGAGCAGTACTTC.